This T cell receptor beta chain was recovered during a study of T cells in Graves' hyperthyroidism and ophthalmopathy. Findings of the study overall: Patients with ophthalmopathy were separated from those with stable hyperthyroidism by a 13 V-J model.

Using RNA transcripts as the source, TCR beta CDR3 regions were amplified. HTBI primers were the set used in a first-round RT-PCR of the TCR CDR3. TCRdb redid the calling of the multiplex PCR reads with MiXCR, one entry per CDR3 protein. Here the sample spans 300,000 to 450,000 distinct CDR3 sequences, approximately 15% being singletons. A remark on this clonotype: Its target is unknown. This clone may be a read error of a much larger clone one base away.

CDR1 ENHRY and CDR2 SYGVKD come from the germline V gene. The CDR3 sequence is 15 residues long. V gave up 6 bases and J gave up 2 bases; unmatched junction bases: 5. The TCR comes from a woman aged 25 to 45 with Graves' ophthalmopathy. J is TRBJ2-1 and V is TRBV10-3; 9 bases match TRBD1. Sequencing input: blood. The CDR3 nucleotides are TGTGCCATCAGGGGACAGGGAAGCCCCTACAATGAGCAGTTCTTC. Its protein is CAIRGQGSPYNEQFF.